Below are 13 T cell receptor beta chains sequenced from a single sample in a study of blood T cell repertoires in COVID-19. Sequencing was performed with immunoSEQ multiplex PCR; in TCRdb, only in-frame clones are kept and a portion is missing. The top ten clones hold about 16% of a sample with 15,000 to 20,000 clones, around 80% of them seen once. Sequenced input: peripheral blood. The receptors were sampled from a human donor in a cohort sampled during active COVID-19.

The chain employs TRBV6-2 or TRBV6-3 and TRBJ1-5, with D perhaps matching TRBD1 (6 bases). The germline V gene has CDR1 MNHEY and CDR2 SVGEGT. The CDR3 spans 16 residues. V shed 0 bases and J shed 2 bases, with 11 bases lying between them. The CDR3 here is CASSYSRGKGNQPQHF. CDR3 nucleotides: TGTGCCAGCAGTTACTCTAGGGGGAAGGGCAATCAGCCCCAGCATTTT.

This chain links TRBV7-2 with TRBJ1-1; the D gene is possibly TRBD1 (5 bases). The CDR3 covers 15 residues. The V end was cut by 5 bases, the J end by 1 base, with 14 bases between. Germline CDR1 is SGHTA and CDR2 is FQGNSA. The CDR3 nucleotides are TGTGCCAGCAGCGGGAGGGGTATGGGGAACACTGAAGCTTTCTTT. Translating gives CASSGRGMGNTEAFF. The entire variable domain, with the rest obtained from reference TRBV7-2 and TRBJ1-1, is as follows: GAGVSQSPSNKVTEKGKDVELRCDPISGHTALYWYRQSLGQGLEFLIYFQGNSAPDKSGLPSDRFSAERTGGSVSTLTIQRTQQEDSAVYLCASSGRGMGNTEAFFGQGTRLTVV.

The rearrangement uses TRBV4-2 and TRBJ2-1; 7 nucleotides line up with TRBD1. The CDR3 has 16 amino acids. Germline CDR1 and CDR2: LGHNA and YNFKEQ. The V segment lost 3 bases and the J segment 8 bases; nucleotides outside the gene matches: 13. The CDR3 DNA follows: TGTGCCAGCAGCCAGAGGGCCTTTGGGCAGGGGGATGAGCAGTTCTTC. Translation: CASSQRAFGQGDEQFF.

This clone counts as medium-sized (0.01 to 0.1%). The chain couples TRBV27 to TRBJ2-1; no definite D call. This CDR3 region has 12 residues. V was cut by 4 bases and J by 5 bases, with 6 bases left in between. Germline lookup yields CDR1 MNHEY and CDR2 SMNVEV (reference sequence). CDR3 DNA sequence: TGTGCCAGCAGTTACAGAGACAATGAGCAGTTCTTC. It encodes CASSYRDNEQFF.

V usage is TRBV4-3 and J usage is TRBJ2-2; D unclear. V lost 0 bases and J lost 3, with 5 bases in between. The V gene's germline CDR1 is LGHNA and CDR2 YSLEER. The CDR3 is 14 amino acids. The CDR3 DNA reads TGCGCCAGCAGCCAAGAGGAGCACACCGGGGAGCTGTTTTTT. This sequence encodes CASSQEEHTGELFF.

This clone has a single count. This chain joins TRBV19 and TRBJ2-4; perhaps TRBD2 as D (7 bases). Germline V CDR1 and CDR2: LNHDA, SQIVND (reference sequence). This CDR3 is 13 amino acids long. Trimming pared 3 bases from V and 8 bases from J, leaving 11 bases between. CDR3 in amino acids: CASSMGGGDIQYF. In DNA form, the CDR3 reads TGTGCCAGTAGTATGGGAGGGGGGGACATTCAGTACTTC. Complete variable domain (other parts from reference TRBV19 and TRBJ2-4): DGGITQSPKYLFRKEGQNVTLSCEQNLNHDAMYWYRQDPGQGLRLIYYSQIVNDFQKGDIAEGYSVSREKKESFPLTVTSAQKNPTAFYLCASSMGGGDIQYFGAGTRLSVL.

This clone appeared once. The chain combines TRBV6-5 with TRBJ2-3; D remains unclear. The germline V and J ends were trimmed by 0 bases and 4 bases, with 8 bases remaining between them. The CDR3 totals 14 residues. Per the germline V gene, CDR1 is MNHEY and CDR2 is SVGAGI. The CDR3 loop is CASSYSRVPDTQYF. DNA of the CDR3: TGTGCCAGCAGTTACTCGCGAGTTCCAGATACGCAGTATTTT.

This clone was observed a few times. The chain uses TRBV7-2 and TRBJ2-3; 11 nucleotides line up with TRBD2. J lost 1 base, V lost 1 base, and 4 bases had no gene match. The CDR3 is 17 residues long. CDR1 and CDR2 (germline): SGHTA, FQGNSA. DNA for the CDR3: TGTGCCAGCAGCTTAGGGACTAGCGGGCCGCGCACAGATACGCAGTATTTT. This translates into CASSLGTSGPRTDTQYF. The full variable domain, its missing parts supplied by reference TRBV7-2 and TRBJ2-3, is GAGVSQSPSNKVTEKGKDVELRCDPISGHTALYWYRQSLGQGLEFLIYFQGNSAPDKSGLPSDRFSAERTGGSVSTLTIQRTQQEDSAVYLCASSLGTSGPRTDTQYFGPGTRLTVL.

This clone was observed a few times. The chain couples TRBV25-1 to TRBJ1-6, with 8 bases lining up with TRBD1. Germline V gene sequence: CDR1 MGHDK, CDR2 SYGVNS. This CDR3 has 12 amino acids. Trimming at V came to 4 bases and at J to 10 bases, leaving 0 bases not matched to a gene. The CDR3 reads CASSAGGSPLHF. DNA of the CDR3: TGTGCCAGCAGTGCAGGGGGCTCACCCCTCCACTTT.

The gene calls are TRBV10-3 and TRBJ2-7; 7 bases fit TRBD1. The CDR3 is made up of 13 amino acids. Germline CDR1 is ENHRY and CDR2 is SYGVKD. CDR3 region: CVTETGSSYEQYF. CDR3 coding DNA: TGTGTCACAGAGACAGGGAGCTCCTACGAGCAGTACTTC.

The CDR3 DNA reads TGCGCCAGCAGCCAATCGACTAGAGGAACCGGGGAGCTGTTTTTT. This codes for CASSQSTRGTGELFF. The chain combines TRBV4-3 with TRBJ2-2; D may be TRBD2 (6 bases). Germline loops: CDR1 LGHNA, CDR2 YSLEER. The CDR3 totals 15 residues. Deletions cut 2 bases from V and 5 bases from J, with 12 bases between.

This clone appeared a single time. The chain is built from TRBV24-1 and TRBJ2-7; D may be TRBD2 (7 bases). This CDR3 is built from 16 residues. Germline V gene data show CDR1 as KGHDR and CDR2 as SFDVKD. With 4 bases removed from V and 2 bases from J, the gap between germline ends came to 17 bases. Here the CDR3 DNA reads TGTGCCACCAGTGACTCAGGGAGGGGGGGTACCTACGAGCAGTACTTC. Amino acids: CATSDSGRGGTYEQYF.

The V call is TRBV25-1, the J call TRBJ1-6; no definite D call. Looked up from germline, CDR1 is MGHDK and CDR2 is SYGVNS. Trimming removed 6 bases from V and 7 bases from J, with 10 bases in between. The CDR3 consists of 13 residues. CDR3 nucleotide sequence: TGTGCCAGCAGGGCCCAGGAAAATTCACCCCTCCACTTT. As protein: CASRAQENSPLHF.